This T cell receptor beta chain was retrieved from a study of blood T cell repertoires in COVID-19. This clone has more than one count but fewer than ten. Across about two dozen US areas, participants ranged in age from about 18 to 90 years. Libraries were prepared by immunoSEQ multiplex PCR; TCRdb keeps only in-frame clonotypes and omits some of them. The data hold some 390,000 clones, with about 90% observed a single time. This CDR3 has 14 amino acids. The V and J ends lost 0 bases and 14 bases respectively, with 19 bases between them. Per the germline V gene, CDR1 is LGHDT and CDR2 is YNNKEL (reference sequence).

The material sequenced was PBMCs or T cells enriched from blood (not recorded which). The chain uses TRBV3-1 (or the pseudogene TRBV3-2) and TRBJ1-2; D may be TRBD1 (5 bases). The source is a woman aged 25 to 39 who had recovered from COVID-19. As DNA, the CDR3 is TGTGCCAGCAGCCAAGATCTGGAGGGGCGCGGATCGACCTTC. Protein product: CASSQDLEGRGSTF.